The 29 T cell receptor beta chains in this list originate from one sample, sequenced in a study of OX40 agonist ivuxolimab in advanced cancers. Produced via immunoSEQ multiplex PCR; TCRdb's table is partial and in-frame only. Here the sample spans 70,000 to 80,000 clones, approximately 90% being singletons. The sample was CD4+ or CD8+ T cells sorted from blood, taken in a trial of the OX40 agonist ivuxolimab. The receptors here all came from an adult with an advanced solid tumor such as melanoma, head and neck, liver or kidney cancer.

The chain links TRBV19 to TRBJ2-5, with TRBD1 matching over 9 bases. V was pared by 5 bases and J by 5 bases, with 9 bases of the junction left unmatched. CDR3 length: 15 residues. CDR1 and CDR2 (germline): LNHDA, SQIVND (reference sequence). The CDR3 is CASSLGQGAFETQYF. CDR3 in DNA: TGTGCCAGTAGTCTGGGACAGGGTGCTTTCGAGACCCAGTACTTC.

J is TRBJ2-4 and V is TRBV19, with D hard to call. The CDR3 consists of 12 residues. V was cut by 4 bases and J by 9 bases, with 10 bases left in between. Germline V gives CDR1 LNHDA, CDR2 SQIVND (reference sequence). The CDR3 DNA is TGTGCCAGTAGTAGGCCCGCCGGCATTCAGTACTTC. This codes for CASSRPAGIQYF.

CDR3 DNA sequence: TGTGCCAGCAGCTTAGGGGGAGGGTGGGAGACCCAGTACTTC. Amino acids: CASSLGGGWETQYF. The chain has TRBV11-1 and TRBJ2-5, with TRBD2 identical over 7 bases. The CDR3 is made up of 14 amino acids. V shed 1 base and J 5 bases; nucleotides not matched to a gene: 4. Germline lookup yields CDR1 SGHAT and CDR2 FQDESV (reference sequence).

The chain uses TRBV7-8 and TRBJ2-1; 9 bases align to TRBD1. V lost 3 bases, J lost 5 bases, and 2 bases stayed unmatched. This CDR3 spans 14 amino acids. The germline V gene encodes CDR1 SGHVS and CDR2 FQNEAQ. As DNA, the CDR3 is TGTGCCAGCAGCTTCCGGGACAGGGACAATGAGCAGTTCTTC. This sequence encodes CASSFRDRDNEQFF.

The V and J genes are TRBV18 and TRBJ2-7; either TRBD1 or TRBD2 may supply D (5 bases each). Trimming shortened V by 0 bases and J by 6 bases, and 15 bases separated the two germline ends. There are 15 residues in the CDR3. Germline V gene data show CDR1 as KGHSH and CDR2 as LQKENI. In nucleotides, the CDR3 is TGTGCCAGCTCACCACCGGGGACGACCCGTGGCGAGCAGTACTTC. The encoded protein is CASSPPGTTRGEQYF.

This clone turned up a few times. This rearrangement joins TRBV28 to TRBJ1-2, with TRBD1 matching 10 bases. J was trimmed by 4 bases and V by 3 bases; bases with no gene match: 2. Germline CDR1 and CDR2: MDHEN and SYDVKM. CDR3 length equals 14 residues. CDR3 bases: TGTGCCAGCAGTTTGTGGGACAGGGGCTATGGCTACACCTTC. It codes for CASSLWDRGYGYTF.

The genes are TRBV5-6 and TRBJ2-5; the match to TRBD2 covers 12 bases. V dropped 2 bases and J dropped 2; count of bases not matched to a gene: 1. The CDR3 contains 15 residues. Germline lookup yields CDR1 SGHDT and CDR2 YYEEEE. The CDR3 DNA sequence: TGTGCCAGCAGCTTCGGACTAGCGGGGCAAGAGACCCAGTACTTC. The encoded protein is CASSFGLAGQETQYF.

This clone was counted between two and nine times. The chain joins TRBV11-2 to TRBJ1-2, with D tentatively TRBD1 (5 bases). Germline assignment: CDR1 SGHAT and CDR2 FQNNGV. V lost 2 bases to trimming and J lost 8 bases, with 15 bases between them. The CDR3 spans 14 residues. CDR3 region: CASSLSAGLKGYTF. The DNA for the CDR3 is TGTGCCAGCAGCTTAAGCGCAGGGTTAAAGGGCTACACCTTC.

The chain combines TRBV5-4 with TRBJ2-1; 11 bases are shared with TRBD2. Germline V CDR1 and CDR2: SGHNT, YYREEE (reference sequence). Unmatched junction bases numbered 10, after V lost 5 bases and J lost 6 bases. CDR3 length: 16 residues. The CDR3 is CASSSISGREGNEQFF. As DNA, the CDR3 is TGTGCCAGCAGTTCAATTAGCGGGAGGGAAGGCAATGAGCAGTTCTTC.

The chain is built from TRBV29-1 and TRBJ2-1, with a possible D match to TRBD2 (6 bases). V was pared by 6 bases and J by 1 base, with 16 bases between. From germline, CDR1 is SQVTM and CDR2 ANQGSEA. The CDR3 is 15 amino acids. The CDR3 DNA is TGCAGCGTCTTTGGGACTTTTCGATCCTACAATGAGCAGTTCTTC. Amino acid sequence: CSVFGTFRSYNEQFF.

The CDR3: CASNWVSGSNEQFF. In nucleotides, the CDR3 is TGTGCCAGCAACTGGGTGAGCGGGTCTAATGAGCAGTTCTTC. The V call is TRBV5-6, the J call TRBJ2-1, with D possibly matching TRBD2 (6 bases). Looked up from germline, CDR1 is SGHDT and CDR2 is YYEEEE. Trimming left V 6 bases short and J 7 bases short, with 17 bases between. The CDR3 spans 14 residues.

This sequence joins TRBV29-1 and TRBJ2-1, with 11 bases aligning to TRBD2. Germline CDR1 reads SQVTM; CDR2 reads ANQGSEA. J gave up 6 bases and V 8 bases, and 12 bases lay outside the gene matches. The CDR3 loop spans 15 amino acids. In DNA form, the CDR3 reads TGCAGCTCACTAAAGGGGACTAGCGGCCTCAATGAGCAGTTCTTC. Its protein is CSSLKGTSGLNEQFF.

This clone was counted between two and nine times. The V call is TRBV6-6, the J call TRBJ1-5; D gene unclear. From germline, CDR1 is MNHNY and CDR2 SVGAGI (reference sequence). V was clipped by 2 bases and J by 4 bases, with 9 bases between them. This CDR3 has 14 residues. In nucleotides, the CDR3 is TGTGCCAGCAGTTACCAATTTCTAAATCAGCCCCAGCATTTT. This codes for CASSYQFLNQPQHF.

The chain links TRBV19 to TRBJ2-7, with D tentatively TRBD1 (5 bases). Trimming pared 4 bases from V and 4 bases from J, leaving 17 bases between. CDR1 is LNHDA, CDR2 SQIVND, per germline (reference sequence). This CDR3 region has 15 residues. The CDR3 bases are TGTGCCAGTAGTAAATCGTGGCAGGGTTTGTACGAGCAGTACTTC. It specifies CASSKSWQGLYEQYF.

The V gene is TRBV6-1, the J gene TRBJ2-1; D might be TRBD2 (7 bases). The CDR3 spans 14 residues. Germline-derived CDR1 and CDR2 are MNHNS and SASEGT. V lost 7 bases and J lost 9, with 19 bases in between. The CDR3 region is CASTPLSGEGEQFF. The DNA of the CDR3 is TGTGCCAGCACCCCGTTGTCAGGGGAGGGTGAGCAGTTCTTC.

J is TRBJ1-4 and V is TRBV4-2, with 9 positions matching TRBD1. Germline V gives CDR1 LGHNA, CDR2 YNFKEQ. This CDR3 contains 15 residues. The trim removed 2 bases at V and 6 bases at J, leaving 4 bases unmatched. This chain's CDR3 is CASSQQTGGDEKLFF. The CDR3, as DNA: TGTGCCAGCAGCCAACAGACAGGGGGGGATGAAAAACTGTTTTTT.

The genes are TRBV30 and TRBJ1-4; D gene ambiguous. V lost 0 bases to trimming and J lost 0 bases, with 5 bases between them. CDR1 and CDR2 (germline): GTSNPN, SVGIG (reference sequence). CDR3 size: 14 residues. The CDR3 DNA reads as TGTGCCTGGAGTGTTCTTTCAACTAATGAAAAACTGTTTTTT. This translates into CAWSVLSTNEKLFF.

In this sample, this clone is medium-sized. The rearrangement links TRBV10-3 to TRBJ2-7, with 7 positions matching TRBD2. Germline CDR1 reads ENHRY; CDR2 reads SYGVKD. With V trimmed by 6 bases and J by 3 bases, 5 bases remained unmatched. CDR3 length: 13 amino acids. The CDR3 DNA sequence: TGTGCCATCAGCCTAGCGGCCAACTACGAGCAGTACTTC. It codes for CAISLAANYEQYF.

The chain has TRBV7-6 and TRBJ2-1, with TRBD2 matching 8 bases. The CDR3 extends over 16 amino acids. V trimming: 1 base; J trimming: 7 bases; junction bases outside the gene matches: 9. CDR1 SGHVS and CDR2 FNYEAQ come from the germline V gene. CDR3 sequence: CASSLGGVAGWNEQFF. The CDR3 DNA reads TGTGCCAGCAGCTTAGGAGGGGTAGCGGGATGGAATGAGCAGTTCTTC.

The chain carries TRBV7-9 and TRBJ1-4, with TRBD1 matching over 8 bases. The CDR3 spans 15 residues. Unmatched junction bases numbered 10, after V lost 5 bases and J lost 8 bases. Per germline, CDR1 SEHNR and CDR2 FQNEAQ (reference sequence). The CDR3 reads CASSPPGQGGEKLFF. CDR3 in DNA: TGTGCCAGCAGCCCCCCCGGACAGGGAGGGGAAAAACTGTTTTTT.

This clone was seen a single time. V usage is TRBV18 and J usage is TRBJ2-2, with 10 bases matching TRBD2. The J segment lost 7 bases and the V segment lost 3 bases, leaving 8 bases of the junction unmatched. Looked up from germline, CDR1 is KGHSH and CDR2 is LQKENI. The CDR3 is 16 amino acids. Here the CDR3 reads CASSPMIAGGVGELFF. The CDR3 coding sequence is TGTGCCAGCTCACCGATGATAGCGGGAGGTGTCGGGGAGCTGTTTTTT.

The chain is built from TRBV28 and TRBJ2-3; D uncertain. The CDR3 covers 12 residues. Trimming shortened V by 6 bases and J by 2 bases, and 6 bases separated the two germline ends. Per germline, CDR1 MDHEN and CDR2 SYDVKM. The CDR3 DNA is TGTGCCAGCAGAACAGACACAGATACGCAGTATTTT. Encoded protein: CASRTDTDTQYF.

The gene calls are TRBV6-5 and TRBJ2-7, with a weak D call TRBD1 (5 bases). Germline V gene lookup returns CDR1 MNHEY and CDR2 SVGAGI. The CDR3 spans 12 residues. V dropped 4 bases and J dropped 6 bases, with 10 bases sitting between them. The CDR3 sequence: CASSWTPGEQYF. The DNA of the CDR3 is TGTGCCAGCAGTTGGACACCGGGCGAGCAGTACTTC.

V is TRBV5-1 and J is TRBJ1-3; D not certain. V shed 3 bases and J shed 0 bases, with 16 bases lying between them. CDR3 length: 17 residues. The germline V gene encodes CDR1 SGHRS and CDR2 YFSETQ. The CDR3, as DNA: TGCGCCAGCAGCTATTTTAACAGCCATGACTCTGGAAACACCATATATTTT. Translating it yields CASSYFNSHDSGNTIYF.

The V call is TRBV27, the J call TRBJ2-1, with 7 bases lining up with TRBD1. The V segment lost 3 bases and the J segment 6 bases; nucleotides outside the gene matches: 8. The CDR3 runs 15 residues. CDR1 MNHEY and CDR2 SMNVEV come from the germline V gene (reference sequence). CDR3 sequence reads: CASSFRTPGGNEQFF. In nucleotides, the CDR3 is TGTGCCAGCAGTTTCCGGACTCCAGGGGGCAATGAGCAGTTCTTC.

V and J are TRBV4-2 and TRBJ2-2; a weak D match, TRBD1 (5 bases). Trimming left V 0 bases short and J 5 bases short, with 19 bases between. There are 18 residues in the CDR3. The V gene's germline CDR1 is LGHNA and CDR2 YNFKEQ. The CDR3: CASSQDRATRAGTGELFF. As DNA, the CDR3 is TGTGCCAGCAGCCAAGATCGAGCCACCCGGGCAGGGACCGGGGAGCTGTTTTTT.

The chain recombines TRBV6-5 with TRBJ2-3, with TRBD2 as a possible D gene (7 bases). Germline CDR1 is MNHEY and CDR2 is SVGAGI. Trimming removed 2 bases from V and 4 bases from J, with 13 bases in between. The CDR3 runs 15 residues. Here the CDR3 DNA reads TGTGCCAGCAGTTACCGGGGGGCGCAGGCAGATACGCAGTATTTT. Amino acid sequence: CASSYRGAQADTQYF.

The chain uses TRBV5-5 and TRBJ1-2; perhaps TRBD1 as D (6 bases). Germline V gene data show CDR1 as SGHKS and CDR2 as YYEKEE (reference sequence). The CDR3 runs to 11 residues. With 3 bases removed from V and 12 bases from J, the gap between germline ends came to 12 bases. In nucleotides, the CDR3 is TGTGCCAGCAGCTGGGCTGGGGGGCACACCTTC. Encoded protein: CASSWAGGHTF.

V and J are TRBV7-8 and TRBJ1-5; D unresolved. The V end lost 4 bases, the J end lost 1 base, and 8 bases lay between the germline ends. Germline CDR1 and CDR2: SGHVS and FQNEAQ. The CDR3 loop spans 14 amino acids. CDR3 residues: CASSSVGSNQPQHF. In nucleotides, the CDR3 is TGTGCCAGCAGCTCAGTGGGAAGCAATCAGCCCCAGCATTTT. The whole variable domain, remainder taken from reference TRBV7-8 and TRBJ1-5, is GAGVSQSPRYKVAKRGQDVALRCDPISGHVSLFWYQQALGQGPEFLTYFQNEAQLDKSGLPSDRFFAERPEGSVSTLKIQRTQQEDSAVYLCASSSVGSNQPQHFGDGTRLSIL.